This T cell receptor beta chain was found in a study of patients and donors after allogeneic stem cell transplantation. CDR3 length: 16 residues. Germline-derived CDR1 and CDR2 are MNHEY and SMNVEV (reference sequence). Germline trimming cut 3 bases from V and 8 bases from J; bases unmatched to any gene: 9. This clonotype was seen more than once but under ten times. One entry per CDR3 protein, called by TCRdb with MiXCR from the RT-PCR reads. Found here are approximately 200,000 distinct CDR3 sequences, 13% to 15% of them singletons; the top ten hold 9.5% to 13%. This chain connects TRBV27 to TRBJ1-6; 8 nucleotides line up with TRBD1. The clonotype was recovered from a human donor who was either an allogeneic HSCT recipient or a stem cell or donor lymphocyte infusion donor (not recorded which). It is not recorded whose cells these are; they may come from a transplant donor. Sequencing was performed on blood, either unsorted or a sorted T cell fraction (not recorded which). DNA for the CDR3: TGTGCCAGCAGTTTCACGGCAGGGGGCTTCGATTCACCCCTCCACTTT. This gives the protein CASSFTAGGFDSPLHF.